This entry features one T cell receptor beta chain sequence. No antigen is known for it. Naive CD8 cells, CD45RO-negative and positively selected for CCR7, excluded terminally differentiated effector memory CD45RA+ cells. The data derive from a study of shared clonotypes between healthy human individuals. For the study at large: CD4 naive and CD4 memory each took three plates per donor, while CD8 naive took two and CD8 memory one. Study results and limitations: Researchers sampled blood only, noting tissue repertoires likely differ. For naive CD4 cells, roughly 5.5% of clonotypes were shared across a handful of donors.

The CDR3 sequence is 15 residues long. In germline, CDR1 is SGHDT, CDR2 YYEEEE. V was shortened by 2 bases and J by 5 bases, with 16 bases between the two germline ends. The table came from immunoSEQ multiplex PCR; TCRdb's copy has only in-frame clones and leaves some out. The data contain hundreds of thousands of clones, 90% to 97% of them singletons. Sequenced sample: naive CD8+ T cells sorted from blood. This chain links TRBV5-6 with TRBJ1-1; D is ambiguous. This TCR was recovered from a woman aged 25 to 39 in good health. The DNA of the CDR3 is TGTGCCAGCAGCTTAGACAAACATGGAGAAACTGAAGCTTTCTTT. Residues: CASSLDKHGETEAFF.